This T cell receptor beta chain appears in the sequencing data of a study of cytomegalovirus exposure and HLA in healthy donors. Study-wide points: Earlier analysis found most TCR beta V segments productive about 87% or about 30% of the time.

The PCR had 60 Vbeta and 13 Jbeta primers. Using immunoSEQ multiplex PCR, the repertoire was profiled, and TCRdb retains in-frame clones only, with some absent. This table holds under 250,000 clones, less than 85% found once. Germline V gene sequence: CDR1 MNHNS, CDR2 SASEGT. The V end lost 7 bases, the J end lost 1 base, and 9 bases lay between the germline ends. The CDR3 totals 13 residues. Points on this clone: What it recognizes is unknown.

This rearrangement joins TRBV6-1 to TRBJ2-3, with D perhaps matching TRBD1 (5 bases). The sample consisted of PBMCs. This sequence originates from a man younger than 35 in good health and CMV-seronegative. This chain's CDR3 is CASKGIGTDTQYF. The CDR3 bases are TGTGCCAGCAAGGGGATCGGCACAGATACGCAGTATTTT.